The clone carrying this TCR beta chain was counted a single time. Authors' methods: It was from reference gene primer amplification that nucleated cell counts were estimated. Sequencing was performed with immunoSEQ multiplex PCR; in TCRdb, only in-frame clones are kept and a portion is missing. Clonal size and the V and J genes are those of that table, whereas D and trimming came from the DNA. The sample records 50,000 to 60,000 clones, approximately 90% being singletons. The record originates from a study of blood T cell repertoires in COVID-19. Study summary: Researchers got acute and convalescent COVID-19 samples from the United States, Italy and Spain. In each case, the material was cDNA or gDNA derived from T cells, B-cell-depleted T cells, or PBMCs.

The CDR3 extends over 16 amino acids. The specimen was peripheral blood. The sequence was collected from a woman older than 75 with acute or convalescent COVID-19. The chain has TRBV21-1 and TRBJ2-1; the table gives TRBD2 as D, unverified against the DNA. TRBV21-1 is marked as a pseudogene. The CDR3 spells CASSKATRRKYNEQFF. For the CDR3, the DNA is TGTGCCAGCAGCAAAGCGACCCGGCGGAAATACAATGAGCAGTTCTTC.